What follows describes a single T cell receptor (beta chain). This specimen comes from a study of blood T cell repertoires in COVID-19. In the study overall: The United States, Italy and Spain were the sources of the acute and convalescent COVID-19 samples.

Participant age was roughly 18 to 89 years, and participants resided in about two dozen US areas. Clinical history reported by participants formed the basis on which cohorts were assigned. Exposed enrollees encountered a COVID-19 case at some point within 2 weeks before study entry. CDR3 length: 11 residues. Germline V gene lookup returns CDR1 LGHDT and CDR2 YNNKEL (reference sequence). Between the trimmed V and J ends, which lost 3 bases and 6 bases, there was a span of 6 bases. This table comes from immunoSEQ multiplex PCR, and its TCRdb copy is limited to in-frame clones, with some not included. The sample carries 200,000 to 300,000 clones, 80% to 90% recorded once.

The source material was PBMCs or T cells enriched from blood (not recorded which). The receptor was isolated from a middle-aged man who had been exposed to COVID-19. The chain employs TRBV3-1 (or the pseudogene TRBV3-2) and TRBJ2-7; no reliable D call. CDR3 coding DNA: TGTGCCAGCAGCCAGTGGGCCGAGCAGTACTTC. It translates to CASSQWAEQYF.